The 17 T cell receptor beta chains given below trace back to one sample, sequenced in a study of T cell repertoires in cytomegalovirus infection. MiXCR was run by TCRdb on the reads, yielding one entry per CDR3 protein. The table has hundreds of thousands of distinct CDR3 sequences, 15% to 20% seen once; the top ten hold more than 10%. Specimen: PBMCs. The receptors originated from a human donor in good health (CMV status not recorded). Some clones in this sample may be carry-over from other donors' samples.

This clonotype was detected ten times or more. This chain uses TRBV7-2 with TRBJ1-3, with D hard to call. From germline, CDR1 is SGHTA and CDR2 FQGNSA. Trimming pared 5 bases from V and 3 bases from J, leaving 5 bases between. The CDR3 has 12 amino acids. The CDR3 here is CASSILGNTIYF. CDR3 sequence (DNA): TGTGCCAGCAGCATACTTGGAAACACCATATATTTT.

This clonotype was recorded a few times. The chain carries TRBV4-2 and TRBJ1-2, with 8 positions matching TRBD1. V shed 0 bases and J 0 bases; nucleotides not matched to a gene: 9. This CDR3 comprises 18 residues. Germline V gives CDR1 LGHNA, CDR2 YNFKEQ. This chain's CDR3 is CASSQDSGTGRANYGYTF. CDR3 nucleotides: TGTGCCAGCAGCCAAGATTCCGGGACAGGACGCGCTAACTATGGCTACACCTTC.

In its sample, this clonotype was seen many times. The chain employs TRBV28 and TRBJ2-1, with D perhaps assigned TRBD1 or TRBD2 (5 bases each). Germline CDR1 reads MDHEN; CDR2 reads SYDVKM. There are 11 residues in the CDR3. V lost 6 bases, J lost 5 bases, and 5 bases lay in between. CDR3 DNA sequence: TGTGCCAGCAGGGGGGACAATGAGCAGTTCTTC. It yields the protein CASRGDNEQFF.

This clonotype has only a few counts. This chain links TRBV4-3 with TRBJ2-7; D perhaps matches TRBD1 (5 bases). Trimming stripped 0 bases from V and 7 bases from J, with 16 bases between. The CDR3 is 15 amino acids. The germline V gene encodes CDR1 LGHNA and CDR2 YSLEER. CDR3 sequence (DNA): TGCGCCAGCAGCCAAGACGGGCAGGGTCCTCGGGAGCAGTACTTC. It codes for CASSQDGQGPREQYF.

The sample holds a few counts of this clonotype. The chain is built from TRBV14 and TRBJ1-2, with a tentative D call TRBD1 (5 bases). V was clipped by 1 base and J by 3 bases, with 6 bases between them. This CDR3 contains 13 residues. CDR1 and CDR2 (germline): SGHDN, FVKESK. Here the CDR3 DNA reads TGTGCCAGCAGCCAAGTGGGACACTATGGCTACACCTTC. It encodes CASSQVGHYGYTF.

This clonotype was detected ten times or more. The chain's CDR3 is CASSGPLIRGESTDTQYF. The CDR3 nucleotides read TGTGCCAGCAGTGGGCCCCTAATCCGGGGGGAATCCACAGATACGCAGTATTTT. The chain employs TRBV12-3 or TRBV12-4 and TRBJ2-3, with 7 bases lining up with TRBD2. The V segment lost 5 bases and the J segment 2 bases; nucleotides outside the gene matches: 16. The CDR3 is made up of 18 amino acids.

This sequence joins TRBV20-1 and TRBJ2-5, with TRBD2 matching 14 bases. V lost 5 bases, J lost 6 bases, and 11 bases stayed unmatched. The CDR3 is 16 residues long. The V gene's germline CDR1 is DFQATT and CDR2 SNEGSKA (reference sequence). CDR3 loop: CSAFDRTSGGLQTQYF. CDR3 sequence (DNA): TGCAGTGCTTTTGACCGGACTAGCGGGGGGCTGCAGACCCAGTACTTC.

The chain employs TRBV7-4 and TRBJ2-7; D not certain. From germline, CDR1 is SGHVT and CDR2 SQSDAQ. Between the trimmed V and J ends, which lost 2 bases and 0 bases, there was a span of 11 bases. The length of the CDR3 is 15 residues. CDR3: CASSLFGESSYEQYF. In DNA, the CDR3 is TGTGCCAGCAGCTTATTTGGCGAGTCCTCCTACGAGCAGTACTTC.

With respect to this clonotype: Being one base from a much bigger clone, this may be a read error. The chain combines TRBV4-3 with TRBJ1-5; D is undetermined. Germline V gene lookup returns CDR1 LGHNA and CDR2 YSLEER. The CDR3 spans 15 residues. The CDR3 reads CPSSQEVVGNQPQHF. CDR3 nucleotide sequence: TGCCCCAGCAGCCAAGAAGTTGTAGGAAATCAGCCCCAGCATTTT.

This clonotype was detected ten times or more. V usage is TRBV24-1 and J usage is TRBJ2-1; D is ambiguous. The CDR3 totals 14 residues. V was cut by 3 bases and J by 3 bases, with 8 bases left in between. Germline lookup yields CDR1 KGHDR and CDR2 SFDVKD. This CDR3 is CATSDQEDYNEQFF. The CDR3 DNA sequence: TGTGCCACCAGTGATCAAGAGGACTACAATGAGCAGTTCTTC.

J is TRBJ1-4 and V is TRBV18, with unresolved D. V was clipped by 3 bases and J by 9 bases, with 11 bases between them. The CDR3 sequence is 13 residues long. Germline CDR1 is KGHSH and CDR2 is LQKENI. The CDR3 DNA sequence: TGTGCCAGCTCACCCCCCACCATCAAAAAACTGTTTTTT. This gives the protein CASSPPTIKKLFF. Looking up the rest from reference TRBV18 and TRBJ1-4 gives the full variable domain: NAGVMQNPRHLVRRRGQEARLRCSPMKGHSHVYWYRQLPEEGLKFMVYLQKENIIDESGMPKERFSAEFPKEGPSILRIQQVVRGDSAAYFCASSPPTIKKLFFGSGTQLSVL.

Comments on this clonotype: A read error may be the cause here, since a much bigger clone is one base away. The chain joins TRBV7-6 to TRBJ2-7; 9 positions match TRBD1. CDR1 and CDR2 (germline): SGHVS, FNYEAQ. V lost 5 bases to trimming and J lost 3 bases; unmatched junction nucleotides: 8. The CDR3 has 15 residues. In DNA, the CDR3 is TGTGCCAGCAGCCCCGGACAGGGGAAAATCTACGAGCAGTACTTC. Protein: CASSPGQGKIYEQYF. The entire variable domain, with the rest obtained from reference TRBV7-6 and TRBJ2-7, is as follows: GAGVSQSPRYKVTKRGQDVALRCDPISGHVSLYWYRQALGQGPEFLTYFNYEAQQDKSGLPNDRFSAERPEGSISTLTIQRTEQRDSAMYRCASSPGQGKIYEQYFGPGTRLTVT.

There are many counts of this clonotype. V and J are TRBV20-1 and TRBJ1-2; 8 nucleotides line up with TRBD1. This CDR3 has 11 amino acids. CDR1 and CDR2 (germline): DFQATT, SNEGSKA (reference sequence). The V segment lost 4 bases and the J segment 8 bases; nucleotides outside the gene matches: 3. In DNA form, the CDR3 reads TGCAGTGCTAAGGACAGGGACGGCTACACCTTC. This translates into CSAKDRDGYTF.

This clonotype was found a few times. The chain employs TRBV20-1 and TRBJ2-1; TRBD2 might be the D (5 bases). Trimming removed 5 bases from V and 2 bases from J, with 16 bases in between. The CDR3 spans 15 residues. The germline gives CDR1 DFQATT, CDR2 SNEGSKA (reference sequence). CDR3 coding DNA: TGCAGTGCTTCCCGGACGGGATTGACCTACAATGAGCAGTTCTTC. Protein sequence: CSASRTGLTYNEQFF.

This clonotype was detected ten times or more. V is TRBV7-2 and J is TRBJ2-6; no firm D call. This CDR3 spans 16 amino acids. The germline gives CDR1 SGHTA, CDR2 FQGNSA. The V end was cut by 2 bases, the J end by 0 bases, with 8 bases between. CDR3: CASSLFVPSGANVLTF. As DNA, the CDR3 is TGTGCCAGCAGCTTATTCGTACCCTCTGGGGCCAACGTCCTGACTTTC. Supplemented by reference TRBV7-2 and TRBJ2-6, the full variable domain reads GAGVSQSPSNKVTEKGKDVELRCDPISGHTALYWYRQSLGQGLEFLIYFQGNSAPDKSGLPSDRFSAERTGGSVSTLTIQRTQQEDSAVYLCASSLFVPSGANVLTFGAGSRLTVL.

The V call is TRBV6-5, the J call TRBJ1-5; D is uncertain. Trimming took off 4 bases at V and 6 bases at J, with 16 bases between the two ends. The CDR3 is 15 residues long. Germline-derived CDR1 and CDR2 are MNHEY and SVGAGI. CDR3 nucleotide sequence: TGTGCCAGCAGTTCCGGATCGGCAGCGGGTCAGCCCCAGCATTTT. It yields the protein CASSSGSAAGQPQHF.

This clonotype was picked up a small number of times. CDR3 coding DNA: TGTGCCAGCGCTTCTCCGGGACGAAGAGAGACCCAGTACTTC. Protein product: CASASPGRRETQYF. V gene TRBV3-1 combines with J gene TRBJ2-5, with D possibly being TRBD1 or TRBD2 (5 bases each). Germline V gene sequence: CDR1 LGHDT, CDR2 YNNKEL (reference sequence). V shed 8 bases and J shed 4 bases, with 17 bases lying between them. This CDR3 contains 14 residues.